This T cell receptor (beta chain) was sequenced during a study of T cell responses to AZD1222 COVID-19 vaccine (dated by TCRdb to about 2021). For the wider study: AZD1222 recipients given second doses at about 4 weeks or at about 12 weeks were pooled, since spike-specific TCR depth and breadth were not found to differ between the two schedules. Trial participants were enrolled by age into 18-55, 56-69 and 70-plus year subgroups, with about 150, 27 and 61 TCR-sequenced participants respectively. TCR sequencing was performed for 230 to 250 trial participants, of whom 200 to 210 were given two doses of AZD1222 and roughly 25 were given two doses of MenACWY control vaccine.

The CDR3 regions of human TCRbeta chains were subjected to immunosequencing. For the original study's pipeline: Repertoire TCRs were checked for matches against a reference library of SARS-CoV-2-specific TCRs that had been generated using the MIRA antigen-specificity platform. Breadth was defined as the fraction of unique TCRs that were SARS-CoV-2-associated. Depth was defined as the fraction of total T cells that were SARS-CoV-2-associated. Using the MIRA data, each spike-specific TCR was assigned both to the spike region to which the TCR was reactive and to a CD4 or CD8 class. Log10-transformed breadth and depth values were compared by one-way ANOVA with Sidak's multiple comparisons tests. Imported from immuneACCESS, the table was reduced by TCRdb to in-frame sequences with V and J called. These copies leave out some clones; in studies compared against another copy, an unresolved V gene accounts for under half, and the cause of the remainder is not known. V and J calls and clone size are those listed in that table; D and trimming were worked out from the DNA. In this sample the table shows 150,000 to 200,000 clones, less than 95% of which occur a single time. The ten most abundant clones make up approximately 3% of the sample.

The time point label of this sample denotes: baseline before first vaccination. The vaccinee samples were drawn from two UK trials, COV001 and COV002, one of which was a single-blind randomized controlled phase 2/3 trial testing AZD1222 (ChAdOx1 nCoV-19) in healthy adults. For TCRbeta chain sequencing, PBMC samples from trial participants were taken at day 0 and at day 28 after the second dose. CDR1 is given as LGHDT and CDR2 as YNNKEL, both from the germline V gene (reference sequence). V is shortened by 0 bases, J by 4 bases, and the region joining them spans 15 bases. Including cysteine and phenylalanine, the CDR3 has 17 amino acids. Only the CDR3 portion is preserved as DNA: 51 bases, with reading frame beginning at the first base. What the study reported, not specific to this receptor: Participants were mostly white British, with more females than males. The authors suggested clonal diversity may have been underestimated. After two AZD1222 doses, both the breadth and the depth of spike-specific TCRs were significantly higher than at day 0 and than in MenACWY recipients. The vaccine-associated CD4 TCRs covered the entire spike protein, and the dominant responses fell in regions 160-218 and 743-854. Conclusions about previously exposed vaccinees were limited because only six AZD1222 recipients were SARS-CoV-2 seropositive at baseline. Nearly half of unique spike-specific TCRs reportedly recognized epitopes outside regions mutated in the B.1.351 and B.1.1.7 variants. Because no day 14 peak-response samples were available, repertoires were characterized only after the peak T cell response. In the small 56-69-year group, the increase in depth fell short of significance, most likely because of low power.

A note on this clone: The target of this receptor is not known. No much larger clone is present one base from it, and per-base qualities are unavailable.

The clonotype originates from an adult in good health. The specimen comprised peripheral blood, sampled on day 0 of AZD1222 vaccination. The receptor chain draws on TRBV3-1 (or the pseudogene TRBV3-2) and TRBJ1-4; TRBD1 is a weak D gene call, 6 bases matching. The CDR3 region reads CASSQDPTGRVNEKLFF. The DNA is TGTGCCAGCAGCCAAGATCCTACAGGGAGGGTTAATGAAAAACTGTTTTTT.